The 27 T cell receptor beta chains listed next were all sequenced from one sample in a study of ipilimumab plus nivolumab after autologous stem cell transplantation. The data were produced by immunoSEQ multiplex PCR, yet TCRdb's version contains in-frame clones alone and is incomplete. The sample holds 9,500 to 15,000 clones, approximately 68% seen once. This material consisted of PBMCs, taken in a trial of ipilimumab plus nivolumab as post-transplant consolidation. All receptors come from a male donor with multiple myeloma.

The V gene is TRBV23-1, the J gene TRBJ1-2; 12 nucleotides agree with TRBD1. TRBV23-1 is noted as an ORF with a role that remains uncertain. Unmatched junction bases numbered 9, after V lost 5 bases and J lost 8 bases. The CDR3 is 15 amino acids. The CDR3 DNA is TGCGCCAGCAGTGGCCCGGGACAGGGGGCGAGCGGCTACACCTTC. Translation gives CASSGPGQGASGYTF.

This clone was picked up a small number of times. This chain's CDR3 is CASDPGQNSPLHF. The CDR3 DNA reads as TGTGCCAGCGATCCGGGACAGAATTCACCCCTCCACTTT. The chain recombines TRBV28 with TRBJ1-6, with TRBD1 matching over 7 bases. CDR3 length: 13 residues. Trimming at V came to 8 bases and at J to 7 bases, leaving 5 bases not matched to a gene. In germline, CDR1 is MDHEN, CDR2 SYDVKM.

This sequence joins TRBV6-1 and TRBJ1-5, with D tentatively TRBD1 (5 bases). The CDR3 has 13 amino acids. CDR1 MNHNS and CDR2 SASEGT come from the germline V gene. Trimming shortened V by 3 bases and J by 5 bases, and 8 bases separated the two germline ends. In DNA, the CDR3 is TGTGCCAGCAGTGACCAGGGTTATCAGCCCCAGCATTTT. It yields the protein CASSDQGYQPQHF.

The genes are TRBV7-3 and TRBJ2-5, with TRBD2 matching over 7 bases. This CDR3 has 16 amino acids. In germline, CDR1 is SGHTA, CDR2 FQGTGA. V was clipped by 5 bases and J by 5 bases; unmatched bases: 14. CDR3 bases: TGTGCCAGCAGCCCCATTGGGGCAGGAGCGGGGGAGACCCAGTACTTC. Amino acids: CASSPIGAGAGETQYF.

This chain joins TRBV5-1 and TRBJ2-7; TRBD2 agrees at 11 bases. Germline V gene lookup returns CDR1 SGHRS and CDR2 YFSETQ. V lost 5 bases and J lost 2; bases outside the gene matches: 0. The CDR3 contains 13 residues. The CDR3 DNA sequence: TGCGCCAGCAGGACTAGCGGGGCCTACGAGCAGTACTTC. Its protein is CASRTSGAYEQYF.

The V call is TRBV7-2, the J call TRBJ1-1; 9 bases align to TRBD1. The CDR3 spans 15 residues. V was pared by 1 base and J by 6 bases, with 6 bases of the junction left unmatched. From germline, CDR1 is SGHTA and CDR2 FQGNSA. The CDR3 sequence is CASSLGGTGRAEAFF. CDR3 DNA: TGTGCCAGCAGCTTAGGCGGGACAGGGAGGGCTGAAGCTTTCTTT.

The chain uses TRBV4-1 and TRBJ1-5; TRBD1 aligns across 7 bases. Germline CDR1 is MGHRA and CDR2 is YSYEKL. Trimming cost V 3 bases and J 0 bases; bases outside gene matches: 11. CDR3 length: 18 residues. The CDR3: CASSQRQGLSLSNQPQHF. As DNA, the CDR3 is TGCGCCAGCAGCCAGCGACAGGGTTTGTCCCTTAGCAATCAGCCCCAGCATTTT.

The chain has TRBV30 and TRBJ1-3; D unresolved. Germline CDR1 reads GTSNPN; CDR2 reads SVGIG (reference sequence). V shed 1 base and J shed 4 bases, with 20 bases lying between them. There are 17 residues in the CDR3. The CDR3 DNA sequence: TGTGCCTGGAGTGGACTCGGAGGGCTGGATTCGGGAAACACCATATATTTT. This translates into CAWSGLGGLDSGNTIYF.

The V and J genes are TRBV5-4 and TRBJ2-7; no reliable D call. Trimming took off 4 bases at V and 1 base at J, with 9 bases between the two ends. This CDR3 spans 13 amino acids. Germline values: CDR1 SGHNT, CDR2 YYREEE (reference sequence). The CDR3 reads CASSPPRSYEQYF. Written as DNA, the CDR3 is TGTGCCAGCAGCCCCCCGCGGTCCTACGAGCAGTACTTC.

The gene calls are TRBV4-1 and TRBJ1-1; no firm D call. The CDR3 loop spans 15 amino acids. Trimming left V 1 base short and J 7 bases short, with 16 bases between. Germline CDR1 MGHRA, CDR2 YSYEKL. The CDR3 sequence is CASSQVPSGIYEAFF. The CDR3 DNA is TGCGCCAGCAGCCAAGTGCCGTCCGGAATATATGAAGCTTTCTTT.

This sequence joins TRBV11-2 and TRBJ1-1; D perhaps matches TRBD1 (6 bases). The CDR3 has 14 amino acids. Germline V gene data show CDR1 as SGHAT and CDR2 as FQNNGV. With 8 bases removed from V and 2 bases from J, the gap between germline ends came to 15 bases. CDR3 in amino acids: CASGRTARNTEAFF. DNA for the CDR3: TGTGCCAGCGGCCGGACAGCCCGTAACACTGAAGCTTTCTTT. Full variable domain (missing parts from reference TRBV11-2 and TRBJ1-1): EAGVAQSPRYKIIEKRQSVAFWCNPISGHATLYWYQQILGQGPKLLIQFQNNGVVDDSQLPKDRFSAERLKGVDSTLKIQPAKLEDSAVYLCASGRTARNTEAFFGQGTRLTVV.

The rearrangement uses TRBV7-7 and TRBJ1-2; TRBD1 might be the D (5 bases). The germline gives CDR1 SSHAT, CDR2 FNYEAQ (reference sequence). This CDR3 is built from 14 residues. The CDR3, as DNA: TGTGCTAGCCCCAACGCCAGGGAAATGATCGGCTACACCTTC. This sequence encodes CASPNAREMIGYTF.

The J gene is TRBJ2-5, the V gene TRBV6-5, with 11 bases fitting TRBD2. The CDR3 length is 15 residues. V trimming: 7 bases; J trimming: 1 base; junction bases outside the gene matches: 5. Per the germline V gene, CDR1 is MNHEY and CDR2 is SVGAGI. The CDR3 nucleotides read TGTGCCAGCACCCAGACTAGCGGGGCCCAAGAGACCCAGTACTTC. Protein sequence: CASTQTSGAQETQYF.

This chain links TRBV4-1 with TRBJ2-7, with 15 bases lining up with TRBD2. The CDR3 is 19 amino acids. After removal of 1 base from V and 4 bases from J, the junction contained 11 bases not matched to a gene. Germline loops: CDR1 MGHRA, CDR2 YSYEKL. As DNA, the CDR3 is TGCGCCAGCAGCCAAGTCTCCGGGACTAGCGGGGGGCCGAGGTACGAGCAGTACTTC. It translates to CASSQVSGTSGGPRYEQYF.

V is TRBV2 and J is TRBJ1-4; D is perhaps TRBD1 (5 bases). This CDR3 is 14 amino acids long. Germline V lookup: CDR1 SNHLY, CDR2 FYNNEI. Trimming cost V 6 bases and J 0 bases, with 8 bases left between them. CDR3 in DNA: TGTGCCAGCAGAGACAGAGCAACTAATGAAAAACTGTTTTTT. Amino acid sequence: CASRDRATNEKLFF.

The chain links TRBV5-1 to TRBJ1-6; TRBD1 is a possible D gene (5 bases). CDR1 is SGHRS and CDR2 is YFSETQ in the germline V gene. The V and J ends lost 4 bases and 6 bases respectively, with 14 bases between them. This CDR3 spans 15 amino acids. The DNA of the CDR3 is TGCGCCAGCAGCCCGGTTGGGGGGTCTAATTCACCCCTCCACTTT. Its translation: CASSPVGGSNSPLHF.

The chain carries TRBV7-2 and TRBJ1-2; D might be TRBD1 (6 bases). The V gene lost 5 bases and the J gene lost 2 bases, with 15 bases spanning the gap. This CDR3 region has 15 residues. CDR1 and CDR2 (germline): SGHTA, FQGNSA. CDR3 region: CASSRADSGNYGYTF. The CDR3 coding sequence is TGTGCCAGCAGCCGGGCGGACAGTGGGAACTATGGCTACACCTTC. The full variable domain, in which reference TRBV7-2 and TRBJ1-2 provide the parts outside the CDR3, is GAGVSQSPSNKVTEKGKDVELRCDPISGHTALYWYRQSLGQGLEFLIYFQGNSAPDKSGLPSDRFSAERTGGSVSTLTIQRTQQEDSAVYLCASSRADSGNYGYTFGSGTRLTVV.

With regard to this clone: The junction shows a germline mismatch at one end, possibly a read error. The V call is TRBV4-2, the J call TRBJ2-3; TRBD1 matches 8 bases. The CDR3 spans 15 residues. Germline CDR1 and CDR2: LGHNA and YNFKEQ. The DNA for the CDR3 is TGTGTCAGCAGCCACGGGGACAGGCTATCTGATACGCAGTATTTT. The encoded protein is CVSSHGDRLSDTQYF.

The CDR3 loop reads CASSPSGDTQYF. The DNA for the CDR3 is TGTGCCAGCAGCCCGTCGGGAGATACGCAGTATTTT. The rearrangement links TRBV11-2 to TRBJ2-3, with D unclear. This CDR3 spans 12 amino acids. Trimming took off 5 bases at V and 5 bases at J, with 8 bases between the two ends. Germline CDR1 is SGHAT and CDR2 is FQNNGV. The full variable domain, in which reference TRBV11-2 and TRBJ2-3 provide the parts outside the CDR3, is EAGVAQSPRYKIIEKRQSVAFWCNPISGHATLYWYQQILGQGPKLLIQFQNNGVVDDSQLPKDRFSAERLKGVDSTLKIQPAKLEDSAVYLCASSPSGDTQYFGPGTRLTVL.

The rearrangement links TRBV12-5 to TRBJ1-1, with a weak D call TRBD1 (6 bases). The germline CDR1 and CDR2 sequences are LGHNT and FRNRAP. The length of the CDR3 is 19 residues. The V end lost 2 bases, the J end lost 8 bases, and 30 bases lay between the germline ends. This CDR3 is CASGLQFTGIRPHTDEAFF. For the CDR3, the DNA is TGTGCTAGTGGTTTGCAATTTACAGGGATCCGACCCCATACCGACGAAGCTTTCTTT.

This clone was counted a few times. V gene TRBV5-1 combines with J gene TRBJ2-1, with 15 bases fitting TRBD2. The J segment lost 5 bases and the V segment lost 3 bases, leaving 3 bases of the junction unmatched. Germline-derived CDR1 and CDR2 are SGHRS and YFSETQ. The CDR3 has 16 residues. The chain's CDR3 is CASSSGLAGGNNEQFF. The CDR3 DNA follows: TGCGCCAGCAGCTCGGGACTAGCGGGGGGTAACAATGAGCAGTTCTTC.

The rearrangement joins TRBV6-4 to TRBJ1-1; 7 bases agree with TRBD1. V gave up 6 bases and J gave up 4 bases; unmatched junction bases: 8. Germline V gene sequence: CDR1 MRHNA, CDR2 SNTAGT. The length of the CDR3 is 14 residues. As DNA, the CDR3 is TGTGCCAGCAGCCCCGGGGGACAGCCCACTGAAGCTTTCTTT. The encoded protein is CASSPGGQPTEAFF.

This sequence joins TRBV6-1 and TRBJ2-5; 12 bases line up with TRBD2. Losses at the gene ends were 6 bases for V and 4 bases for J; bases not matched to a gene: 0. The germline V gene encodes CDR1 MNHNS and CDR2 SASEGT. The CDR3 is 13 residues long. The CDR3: CASRTSGGETQYF. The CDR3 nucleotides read TGTGCCAGCAGGACTAGCGGGGGAGAGACCCAGTACTTC.

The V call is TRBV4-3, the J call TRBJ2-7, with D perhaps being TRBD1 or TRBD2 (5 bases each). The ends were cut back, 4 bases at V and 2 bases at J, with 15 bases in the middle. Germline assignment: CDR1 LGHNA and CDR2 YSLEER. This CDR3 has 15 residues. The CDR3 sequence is CASSLQGDGAYEQYF. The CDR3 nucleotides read TGCGCCAGCAGCCTTCAGGGAGACGGAGCCTACGAGCAGTACTTC.

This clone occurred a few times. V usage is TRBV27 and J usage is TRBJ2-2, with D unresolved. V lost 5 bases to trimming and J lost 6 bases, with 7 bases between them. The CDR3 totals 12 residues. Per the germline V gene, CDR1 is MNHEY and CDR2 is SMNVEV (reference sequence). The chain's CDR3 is CASSPAAGELFF. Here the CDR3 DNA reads TGTGCCAGCAGTCCCGCCGCCGGGGAGCTGTTTTTT.

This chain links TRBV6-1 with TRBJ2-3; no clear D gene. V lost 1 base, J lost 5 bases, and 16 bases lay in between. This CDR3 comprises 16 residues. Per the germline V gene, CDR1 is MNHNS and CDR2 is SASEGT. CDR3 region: CASSEVTGSTQDTQYF. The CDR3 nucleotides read TGTGCCAGCAGTGAAGTGACCGGCTCGACCCAAGATACGCAGTATTTT.

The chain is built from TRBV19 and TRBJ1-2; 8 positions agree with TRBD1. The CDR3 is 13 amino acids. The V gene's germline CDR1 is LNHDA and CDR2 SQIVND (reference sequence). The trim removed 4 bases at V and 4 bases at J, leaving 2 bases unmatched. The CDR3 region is CASSTQGAYGYTF. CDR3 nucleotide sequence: TGTGCCAGTAGTACTCAGGGGGCCTATGGCTACACCTTC.